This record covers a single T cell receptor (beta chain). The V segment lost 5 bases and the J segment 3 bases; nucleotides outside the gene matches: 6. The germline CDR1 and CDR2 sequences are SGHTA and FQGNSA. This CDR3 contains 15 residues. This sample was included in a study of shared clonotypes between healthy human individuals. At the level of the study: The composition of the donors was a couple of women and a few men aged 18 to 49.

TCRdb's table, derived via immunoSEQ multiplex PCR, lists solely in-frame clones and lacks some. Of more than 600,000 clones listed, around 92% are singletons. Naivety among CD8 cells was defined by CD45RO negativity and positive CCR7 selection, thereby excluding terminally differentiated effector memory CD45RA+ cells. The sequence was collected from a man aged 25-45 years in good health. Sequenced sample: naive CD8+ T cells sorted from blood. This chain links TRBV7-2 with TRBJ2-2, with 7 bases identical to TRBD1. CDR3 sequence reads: CASSRDRVDTGELFF. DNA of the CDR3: TGTGCCAGCAGCCGTGACAGGGTTGACACCGGGGAGCTGTTTTTT.